These 14 T cell receptor beta chains came from one sample sequenced in a study of shared clonotypes between healthy human individuals. Method: immunoSEQ multiplex PCR; TCRdb's copy keeps in-frame clones and lacks some. The profile shows about 1 million clones, more than 60% of them singletons. Sequences were obtained from memory CD4+ T cells sorted from blood. Subset here: CD45RA-negative fraction. The receptors come from a young man in good health.

This chain connects TRBV5-6 to TRBJ2-3; 8 nucleotides match TRBD1. Germline CDR1 reads SGHDT; CDR2 reads YYEEEE. The CDR3 extends over 16 amino acids. V lost 1 base to trimming and J lost 2 bases; unmatched junction nucleotides: 6. CDR3 coding DNA: TGTGCCAGCAGCTTGATGAACAGGGGGGCCACAGATACGCAGTATTTT. This encodes CASSLMNRGATDTQYF.

The J gene is TRBJ1-1, the V gene TRBV2; 7 bases match TRBD1. The CDR3 loop spans 15 amino acids. CDR1 and CDR2 from the germline V gene are SNHLY and FYNNEI. V shed 7 bases and J 1 base; nucleotides not matched to a gene: 9. The CDR3 DNA follows: TGTGCCAGCAAGGGACAGAATTCGGGGAACACTGAAGCTTTCTTT. Encoded protein: CASKGQNSGNTEAFF.

V and J are TRBV30 and TRBJ2-5; possibly TRBD2 for D (6 bases). The V gene's germline CDR1 is GTSNPN and CDR2 SVGIG (reference sequence). This CDR3 is built from 15 residues. Trimming shortened V by 5 bases and J by 5 bases, and 21 bases separated the two germline ends. The CDR3 DNA reads as TGTGCCTGGGCCTTGGGGGAGACTAGTAGTGAGACCCAGTACTTC. It codes for CAWALGETSSETQYF. Filled out from reference TRBV30 and TRBJ2-5, the complete variable domain reads SQTIHQWPATLVQPVGSPLSLECTVEGTSNPNLYWYRQAAGRGLQLLFYSVGIGQISSEVPQNLSASRPQDRQFILSSKKLLLSDSGFYLCAWALGETSSETQYFGPGTRLLVL.

This clone was detected only a few times. The chain recombines TRBV30 with TRBJ2-3; 8 bases agree with TRBD1. This CDR3 is 16 amino acids long. The germline gives CDR1 GTSNPN, CDR2 SVGIG (reference sequence). J was trimmed by 5 bases and V by 0 bases; bases with no gene match: 10. The CDR3 region has the DNA TGTGCCTGGAGTGTTGGACAGGGAAACAGGGGAGATACGCAGTATTTT. It is translated as CAWSVGQGNRGDTQYF.

This clone showed up just a few times. The V call is TRBV29-1, the J call TRBJ1-5; the match to TRBD1 covers 8 bases. This CDR3 contains 13 residues. The V gene's germline CDR1 is SQVTM and CDR2 ANQGSEA. V was clipped by 7 bases and J by 4 bases; unmatched bases: 6. The CDR3 DNA reads TGCAGCGCAGGACAGGGCACGAATCAGCCCCAGCATTTT. This encodes CSAGQGTNQPQHF.

The rearrangement links TRBV18 to TRBJ1-5; 8 bases line up with TRBD1. V lost 3 bases to trimming and J lost 3 bases; unmatched junction nucleotides: 4. Germline CDR1 KGHSH, CDR2 LQKENI. The CDR3 contains 15 residues. The CDR3 bases are TGTGCCAGCTCACCTGAACAGGGGGTCAATCAGCCCCAGCATTTT. Its protein product is CASSPEQGVNQPQHF.

The V and J genes are TRBV5-1 and TRBJ1-3, with D hard to call. Germline V lookup: CDR1 SGHRS, CDR2 YFSETQ. V was trimmed by 1 base and J by 3 bases, leaving 11 bases between them. The CDR3 has 15 residues. CDR3 sequence (DNA): TGCGCCAGCAGCTTGAATGCGGCAGGTGGAAACACCATATATTTT. This encodes CASSLNAAGGNTIYF.

The rearrangement uses TRBV6-5 and TRBJ2-7; D is ambiguous. The V gene lost 0 bases and the J gene lost 2 bases, with 8 bases spanning the gap. There are 14 residues in the CDR3. The germline V gene has CDR1 MNHEY and CDR2 SVGAGI. The CDR3 is CASSYSTNTYEQYF. In DNA, the CDR3 is TGTGCCAGCAGTTACTCGACAAACACCTACGAGCAGTACTTC.

The gene calls are TRBV27 and TRBJ1-5, with D hard to call. The germline V gene has CDR1 MNHEY and CDR2 SMNVEV (reference sequence). With 3 bases removed from V and 0 bases from J, the gap between germline ends came to 6 bases. This CDR3 has 14 residues. The CDR3 is CASSFTDSNQPQHF. CDR3 bases: TGTGCCAGCAGTTTTACCGATAGCAATCAGCCCCAGCATTTT.

This chain connects TRBV7-8 to TRBJ1-3, with D unresolved. Trimming removed 0 bases from V and 0 bases from J, with 9 bases in between. Germline V gives CDR1 SGHVS, CDR2 FQNEAQ. The CDR3 has 16 amino acids. The CDR3 DNA reads TGTGCCAGCAGCTTAGCCCCTTTCCACTCTGGAAACACCATATATTTT. Translation: CASSLAPFHSGNTIYF.

The chain is built from TRBV10-2 and TRBJ2-2; either TRBD1 or TRBD2 may supply D (5 bases each). Trimming stripped 6 bases from V and 0 bases from J, with 8 bases between. This CDR3 is 14 amino acids long. The V gene's germline CDR1 is WSHSY and CDR2 SAAADI. The CDR3: CASRGTTNTGELFF. The CDR3 DNA follows: TGCGCCAGCAGGGGGACCACGAACACCGGGGAGCTGTTTTTT.

This chain links TRBV9 with TRBJ2-2, with D tentatively TRBD2 (5 bases). Trimming stripped 0 bases from V and 5 bases from J, with 23 bases between. The CDR3 is made up of 19 amino acids. Germline loops: CDR1 SGDLS, CDR2 YYNGEE. The CDR3 here is CASSVVPHDPNGGTGELFF. The CDR3 nucleotides are TGTGCCAGCAGCGTAGTACCCCACGATCCAAACGGCGGGACCGGGGAGCTGTTTTTT.

This clone was counted many times. V gene TRBV4-1 combines with J gene TRBJ2-7; no clear D gene. CDR1 and CDR2 from the germline V gene are MGHRA and YSYEKL. The CDR3 is 16 residues long. V lost 0 bases, J lost 0 bases, and 12 bases lay in between. For the CDR3, the DNA is TGCGCCAGCAGCCAAGATCCGGCTAGTCTCTCCTACGAGCAGTACTTC. Translated: CASSQDPASLSYEQYF.

This clone is a singleton in its sample. The chain has TRBV6-5 and TRBJ2-7; tentative D call: TRBD1 (6 bases). V lost 7 bases and J lost 4, with 17 bases in between. CDR1 and CDR2 (germline): MNHEY, SVGAGI. The length of the CDR3 is 14 residues. For the CDR3, the DNA is TGTGCCAGCACCCAGGGGATAGGCGCTTACGAGCAGTACTTC. It translates to CASTQGIGAYEQYF.